A selection of T cell receptor beta chains follows, all from one sample in a study of CD8 T cells in Susac syndrome. TCRdb analysed the immunoSEQ multiplex PCR reads with MiXCR anew, one entry per CDR3 protein. This sample has some 140,000 distinct CDR3 sequences, with over 90% found just once. Input material: CD8+ T cells from PBMCs. These receptor sequences come from a human donor with Susac syndrome. CDR3s include the opening cysteine and the closing phenylalanine or tryptophan. A D gene is named only where the DNA matches it firmly. Rows may omit the clone size; those that give it use once, few, many or a size class.

J gene: TRBJ1-1; V gene: TRBV12-3/TRBV12-4; D gene: -; clone size: -; CDR3 DNA: TGTGCCACCAGGCTCGGGGGTATGGCTTTCTTT; CDR3 protein: CATRLGGMAFF
J gene: TRBJ2-5; V gene: TRBV12-3/TRBV12-4; D gene: TRBD2; clone size: -; CDR3 DNA: TGTGCCAGCAGTTCAGGACTAGCGGCCCGGAGGGGGGAGACCCAGTACTTC; CDR3 protein: CASSSGLAARRGETQYF
J gene: TRBJ2-2; V gene: TRBV13; D gene: -; clone size: -; CDR3 DNA: TGTGCCAGCAGCTTTTATCGAAACACCGGGGAGCTGTTTTTT; CDR3 protein: CASSFYRNTGELFF
J gene: TRBJ2-1; V gene: TRBV7-9; D gene: -; clone size: -; CDR3 DNA: TGTGCCAGCAGCTTAGGAGGTCAGAACCCCTACAATGAGCAGTTCTTC; CDR3 protein: CASSLGGQNPYNEQFF
J gene: TRBJ2-5; V gene: TRBV20-1; D gene: TRBD2; clone size: -; CDR3 DNA: TGCAGTGCTAGGGGAGGACTAGTCCTCCCGGGGGGGGAGACCCAGTACTTC; CDR3 protein: CSARGGLVLPGGETQYF
J gene: TRBJ2-5; V gene: TRBV5-1; D gene: TRBD2; clone size: few; CDR3 DNA: TGCGCCAGCAGCTTGGCCGCAGCGGGAGAAGGCGAAGAGACCCAGTACTTC; CDR3 protein: CASSLAAAGEGEETQYF
J gene: TRBJ2-7; V gene: TRBV12-3/TRBV12-4; D gene: -; clone size: -; CDR3 DNA: TGTGCCAGCAGCATGGATGTTTACGAGCAGTACTTC; CDR3 protein: CASSMDVYEQYF
J gene: TRBJ1-2; V gene: TRBV29-1; D gene: -; clone size: -; CDR3 DNA: TGCAGCGTTGAACCGGATGATAACTATGGCTACACCTTC; CDR3 protein: CSVEPDDNYGYTF
J gene: TRBJ2-7; V gene: TRBV6-6; D gene: TRBD1; clone size: -; CDR3 DNA: TGTGCCAGCAGTCGGGACAGGTCTGACGAGCAGTACTTC; CDR3 protein: CASSRDRSDEQYF
J gene: TRBJ2-5; V gene: TRBV3-1; D gene: TRBD2; clone size: -; CDR3 DNA: TGTGCCACCATTAGCGGGAGGGTGGAGACCCAGTACTTC; CDR3 protein: CATISGRVETQYF
J gene: TRBJ1-1; V gene: TRBV6-5; D gene: -; clone size: -; CDR3 DNA: TGTGCCAGCAGTCTCACCAGGGGCACGGGCACTGAAGCTTTCTTT; CDR3 protein: CASSLTRGTGTEAFF
J gene: TRBJ2-1; V gene: TRBV20-1; D gene: -; clone size: -; CDR3 DNA: TGCAGTGCTAGTCGTCCCCGGGGCGCCCGGTTACCCAATGAGCAGTTCTTC; CDR3 protein: CSASRPRGARLPNEQFF
J gene: TRBJ2-2; V gene: TRBV5-4; D gene: TRBD2; clone size: -; CDR3 DNA: TGTGCCAGCAGACTTAGCGGGAGAAACACCGGGGAGCTGTTTTTT; CDR3 protein: CASRLSGRNTGELFF
J gene: TRBJ1-1; V gene: TRBV7-9; D gene: -; clone size: -; CDR3 DNA: TGTGCCAGCAGGGAAGACAGGACGAACACTGAAGCTTTCTTT; CDR3 protein: CASREDRTNTEAFF
J gene: TRBJ2-2; V gene: TRBV27; D gene: -; clone size: -; CDR3 DNA: TGTGCCAGCAGAGGTTGGACCGGGGAGCTGTTTTTT; CDR3 protein: CASRGWTGELFF
J gene: TRBJ2-1; V gene: TRBV5-6; D gene: -; clone size: -; CDR3 DNA: TGTGCCAGCAGCTCGGGTGATGTGGTGGAGGTCAATGAGCAGTTCTTC; CDR3 protein: CASSSGDVVEVNEQFF
J gene: TRBJ2-1; V gene: TRBV20-1; D gene: TRBD2; clone size: -; CDR3 DNA: TGCAGTGCTAGACATGGCGGGAGCACCTACAATGAGCAGTTCTTC; CDR3 protein: CSARHGGSTYNEQFF
J gene: TRBJ2-1; V gene: TRBV27; D gene: TRBD2; clone size: -; CDR3 DNA: TGTGCCAGCAGACCAATAGCGGGAGGGCCCAATGAGCAGTTCTTC; CDR3 protein: CASRPIAGGPNEQFF
J gene: TRBJ1-1; V gene: TRBV12-5; D gene: -; clone size: -; CDR3 DNA: TGTGCTAGTGGCCCCCCCCGGGTTCTGAACACTGAAGCTTTCTTT; CDR3 protein: CASGPPRVLNTEAFF
J gene: TRBJ2-5; V gene: TRBV11-2; D gene: -; clone size: once; CDR3 DNA: TGTGCCAGCAGCTGGGGGAGACAGGTTTATAAGGAGACCCAGTACTTC; CDR3 protein: CASSWGRQVYKETQYF
J gene: TRBJ2-7; V gene: TRBV5-6; D gene: -; clone size: -; CDR3 DNA: TGTGCCAGCAGCTTGGGTACTGAGCAGTACTTC; CDR3 protein: CASSLGTEQYF
J gene: TRBJ2-1; V gene: TRBV5-1; D gene: -; clone size: -; CDR3 DNA: TGCGCCAGCAGCTTGGTCGCGGGTTCCTACAATGAGCAGTTCTTC; CDR3 protein: CASSLVAGSYNEQFF
J gene: TRBJ1-1; V gene: TRBV3-1; D gene: -; clone size: once; CDR3 DNA: TGTGCCAGCAGCCTTCCGGGACACGGACCCGAAGCTTTCTTT; CDR3 protein: CASSLPGHGPEAFF
J gene: TRBJ1-1; V gene: TRBV5-1; D gene: TRBD1; clone size: once; CDR3 DNA: TGCGCCAGCAGCAGGGACAGGGTTAACACTGAAGCTTTCTTT; CDR3 protein: CASSRDRVNTEAFF
J gene: TRBJ2-7; V gene: TRBV10-3; D gene: TRBD2; clone size: -; CDR3 DNA: TGTGCCATCAGTGAGTCGGTAGCGGGACTTACCTACGAGCAGTACTTC; CDR3 protein: CAISESVAGLTYEQYF
J gene: TRBJ2-7; V gene: TRBV27; D gene: TRBD2; clone size: once; CDR3 DNA: TGTGCCAGCAGTTTAGCTAGCGGGACCTCCTACGAGCAGTACTTC; CDR3 protein: CASSLASGTSYEQYF
J gene: TRBJ1-2; V gene: TRBV6-5; D gene: -; clone size: -; CDR3 DNA: TGTGCCAGCAGTTACTCGAGTGGGGGCGCCCATGGCTACACCTTC; CDR3 protein: CASSYSSGGAHGYTF
J gene: TRBJ1-2; V gene: TRBV27; D gene: -; clone size: -; CDR3 DNA: TGTGCCAGCAGTCCCTCGGTAGGGGGAGGCAGCTATGGCTACACCTTC; CDR3 protein: CASSPSVGGGSYGYTF
J gene: TRBJ2-7; V gene: TRBV7-9; D gene: TRBD1; clone size: -; CDR3 DNA: TGTGCCAGCAGCGGTGGGGACAGGGGCCGTGCCTACGAGCAGTACTTC; CDR3 protein: CASSGGDRGRAYEQYF
J gene: TRBJ2-7; V gene: TRBV12-3/TRBV12-4; D gene: -; clone size: -; CDR3 DNA: TGTGCCAGCAGTCCTCCGAGACGGTCCTACGAGCAGTACTTC; CDR3 protein: CASSPPRRSYEQYF
J gene: TRBJ1-2; V gene: TRBV20-1; D gene: -; clone size: -; CDR3 DNA: TGCAGTGCCCGGGGGGGGGACGACTATGGCTACACCTTC; CDR3 protein: CSARGGDDYGYTF
J gene: TRBJ1-5; V gene: TRBV27; D gene: -; clone size: once; CDR3 DNA: TGTGCCAGCAGTTTGGAAGGAGGGATTAGCAATCAGCCCCAGCATTTT; CDR3 protein: CASSLEGGISNQPQHF
J gene: TRBJ2-5; V gene: TRBV7-2; D gene: TRBD2; clone size: -; CDR3 DNA: TGTGCCAGCAGCTCACTAGCGGGACTTGAGACCCAGTACTTC; CDR3 protein: CASSSLAGLETQYF
J gene: TRBJ2-3; V gene: TRBV7-6; D gene: TRBD2; clone size: -; CDR3 DNA: TGTGCCAGCAGCCTCCCGACTAGCGGGAGCACAGATACGCAGTATTTT; CDR3 protein: CASSLPTSGSTDTQYF
J gene: TRBJ2-1; V gene: TRBV12-3/TRBV12-4; D gene: -; clone size: -; CDR3 DNA: TGTGCCAGCAGCCTTACCGGGATTAATGAGCAGTTCTTC; CDR3 protein: CASSLTGINEQFF
J gene: TRBJ2-6; V gene: TRBV20-1; D gene: -; clone size: -; CDR3 DNA: TGCAGTGCCCAGGAAGGGGGTTCCCGCTCTGGGGCCAACGTCCTGACTTTC; CDR3 protein: CSAQEGGSRSGANVLTF
J gene: TRBJ2-1; V gene: TRBV30; D gene: -; clone size: -; CDR3 DNA: TGTGCCTGGAGTGTACAGGTCTATGAGCAGTTCTTC; CDR3 protein: CAWSVQVYEQFF
J gene: TRBJ2-1; V gene: TRBV3-1; D gene: -; clone size: -; CDR3 DNA: TGTGCCAGCCGCCAACCCACAGGGCCCCACAATGAGCAGTTCTTC; CDR3 protein: CASRQPTGPHNEQFF
J gene: TRBJ1-5; V gene: TRBV6-5; D gene: -; clone size: -; CDR3 DNA: TGTGCCAGCAGTTATAATAGCAATCAGCCCCAGCATTTT; CDR3 protein: CASSYNSNQPQHF
J gene: TRBJ2-1; V gene: TRBV3-1; D gene: TRBD2; clone size: -; CDR3 DNA: TGTGCCAGCAGCCAAGAGAAATATTCGACTAGCATCTATGAGCAGTTCTTC; CDR3 protein: CASSQEKYSTSIYEQFF
J gene: TRBJ2-1; V gene: TRBV27; D gene: -; clone size: once; CDR3 DNA: TGTGCCAGCACTCCGGCACAGGGACCCCGAGGCGATGAGCAGTTCTTC; CDR3 protein: CASTPAQGPRGDEQFF
J gene: TRBJ2-5; V gene: TRBV24-1; D gene: TRBD1; clone size: once; CDR3 DNA: TGTGCCACCCAGGGGACAGGGGAAGAGACCCAGTACTTC; CDR3 protein: CATQGTGEETQYF
J gene: TRBJ2-1; V gene: TRBV12-3/TRBV12-4; D gene: -; clone size: -; CDR3 DNA: TGTGCCAGCAGTACGAGGACCGACGGCGGTGAGCAGTTCTTC; CDR3 protein: CASSTRTDGGEQFF
J gene: TRBJ2-1; V gene: TRBV29-1; D gene: TRBD2; clone size: once; CDR3 DNA: TGCAGCGCGTCACTTCCAGCGGGAGAGGTTGAGCAGTTCTTC; CDR3 protein: CSASLPAGEVEQFF
J gene: TRBJ2-1; V gene: TRBV9; D gene: -; clone size: -; CDR3 DNA: TGTGCCAGCAGCGTAGGATCTCCTTCCTTAGATGAGCAGTTCTTC; CDR3 protein: CASSVGSPSLDEQFF
J gene: TRBJ1-2; V gene: TRBV19; D gene: -; clone size: -; CDR3 DNA: TGTGCCAGTAGTCCTGAGCGTACCGGGACGAATGGCTACACCTTC; CDR3 protein: CASSPERTGTNGYTF
J gene: TRBJ1-5; V gene: TRBV7-9; D gene: -; clone size: -; CDR3 DNA: TGTGCCAGCAGCTTAGGGGGGGTTAATCAGCCCCAGCATTTT; CDR3 protein: CASSLGGVNQPQHF
J gene: TRBJ2-3; V gene: TRBV7-6; D gene: TRBD2; clone size: -; CDR3 DNA: TGTGCCAGCAGTCCTCTAGCGGGAGCTCCAGATACGCAGTATTTT; CDR3 protein: CASSPLAGAPDTQYF
J gene: TRBJ2-2; V gene: TRBV7-9; D gene: -; clone size: -; CDR3 DNA: TGTGCCAGCCCCAGGGGGGCCGGGGAGCTGTTTTTT; CDR3 protein: CASPRGAGELFF
J gene: TRBJ2-3; V gene: TRBV27; D gene: -; clone size: -; CDR3 DNA: TGTGCCAGCATTCCCAACCCGGCTACGCAGTATTTT; CDR3 protein: CASIPNPATQYF
J gene: TRBJ2-5; V gene: TRBV27; D gene: -; clone size: -; CDR3 DNA: TGTGCCAGCAGTTTCCAAGGCCCCCAAGAGACCCAGTACTTC; CDR3 protein: CASSFQGPQETQYF
J gene: TRBJ2-3; V gene: TRBV11-2; D gene: -; clone size: -; CDR3 DNA: TGTGCCAGCAGCCGAGCCGGCGGACCACTAGATACGCAGTATTTT; CDR3 protein: CASSRAGGPLDTQYF
J gene: TRBJ2-5; V gene: TRBV18; D gene: -; clone size: -; CDR3 DNA: TGTGCCAGCTCACCACCTGTTAAAGAGACCCAGTACTTC; CDR3 protein: CASSPPVKETQYF
J gene: TRBJ2-7; V gene: TRBV18; D gene: -; clone size: -; CDR3 DNA: TGTGCCAGCTCACCCGTAGGGGCGTACGAGCAGTACTTC; CDR3 protein: CASSPVGAYEQYF
J gene: TRBJ1-4; V gene: TRBV13; D gene: TRBD1; clone size: -; CDR3 DNA: TGTGCCAGCAGCTCCACTGGAGAGGGGGCGGCAGGAACTAATGAAAAACTGTTTTTT; CDR3 protein: CASSSTGEGAAGTNEKLFF